These T cell receptor beta chains were read from a single sample in a study of neoadjuvant anti-PD-1 for oral cavity cancer. Here immunoSEQ multiplex PCR was the method, and the copy in TCRdb shows in-frame clones only, minus some. The table lists tens of thousands of clones, roughly 29% of them singletons. The specimen was tumor tissue, collected after nivolumab (anti-PD-1) treatment. The receptors were sampled from a person between 40 and 80 years old with oral cavity squamous cell carcinoma. Both conserved end residues are part of each CDR3. A D gene is named only where the DNA matches it firmly. Some rows have no size entry. The others give once, few or many, or a class for an expanded clone.

TRBD1	TRBV15	TRBJ2-7	.	CATSYRDTGDEQYF	TGTGCCACCAGCTACCGGGATACAGGGGACGAGCAGTACTTC
.	TRBV5-1	TRBJ1-1	few	CASSLVGLGTEAFF	TGCGCCAGCAGCTTGGTCGGGCTCGGCACTGAAGCTTTCTTT
.	TRBV19	TRBJ1-5	.	CASSTVKNQPQHF	TGTGCCAGTAGTACGGTCAAGAATCAGCCCCAGCATTTT
.	TRBV15	TRBJ1-3	large	CATEDVMSSGNTIYF	TGTGCCACCGAGGACGTCATGAGCTCTGGAAACACCATATATTTT
TRBD2	TRBV6-1	TRBJ2-1	.	CASSEATAGGTYNEQFF	TGTGCCAGCAGTGAAGCAACCGCGGGGGGCACATACAATGAGCAGTTCTTC
.	TRBV6-5	TRBJ2-5	.	CASSNGWETQYF	TGTGCCAGCAGTAACGGGTGGGAGACCCAGTACTTC
.	TRBV20-1	TRBJ2-1	once	CSARFWNEQFF	TGCAGTGCTAGATTCTGGAACGAGCAGTTCTTC
.	TRBV11-2	TRBJ2-1	.	CASSLVRGLYQGEQFF	TGTGCCAGCAGCTTAGTCAGGGGACTTTATCAGGGGGAGCAGTTCTTC
TRBD1	TRBV5-1	TRBJ2-1	.	CASSLGGQVNNEQFF	TGCGCCAGCAGCCTGGGCGGACAGGTTAACAATGAGCAGTTCTTC
.	TRBV7-9	TRBJ2-1	.	CASSLALVAEQFF	TGTGCCAGCAGCTTAGCGCTTGTGGCTGAGCAGTTCTTC
TRBD1	TRBV28	TRBJ2-7	.	CASSLSGQGDYEQYF	TGTGCCAGCAGTTTATCAGGACAGGGGGACTACGAGCAGTACTTC
.	TRBV4-1	TRBJ2-3	.	CASSRGRLGGTDTQYF	TGCGCCAGCAGCAGGGGACGGCTGGGGGGCACAGATACGCAGTATTTT
.	TRBV12-5	TRBJ2-1	.	CASGPRLGGLQNEQFF	TGTGCTAGTGGTCCGCGCCTGGGGGGACTCCAAAATGAGCAGTTCTTC
TRBD1	TRBV27	TRBJ1-4	.	CASRDRARSNEKLFF	TGTGCCAGCAGAGACAGGGCGCGTTCTAATGAAAAACTGTTTTTT
TRBD1	TRBV18	TRBJ1-6	few	CASSPGTDSPLHF	TGTGCCAGCTCACCAGGGACAGATTCACCCCTCCACTTT
TRBD2	TRBV11-2	TRBJ2-2	.	CASSFSPGGSTGELFF	TGTGCCAGCAGCTTTTCTCCCGGGGGGAGCACCGGGGAGCTGTTTTTT
.	TRBV13	TRBJ1-1	few	CASSSEPGNTEAFF	TGTGCCAGCAGCTCCGAACCCGGGAACACTGAAGCTTTCTTT
.	TRBV6-1	TRBJ1-5	.	CASRGTGGNQPQHF	TGTGCCAGCAGGGGGACGGGGGGCAATCAGCCCCAGCATTTT
.	TRBV7-9	TRBJ1-1	.	CASSPQGNTEAFF	TGTGCCAGCAGCCCTCAGGGTAACACTGAAGCTTTCTTT
TRBD1	TRBV18	TRBJ2-1	.	CASSSSGTGGNEQFF	TGTGCCAGCTCATCATCCGGGACAGGTGGCAATGAGCAGTTCTTC
TRBD2	TRBV13	TRBJ2-1	few	CASSLGLAGIYNEQFF	TGTGCCAGCAGCTTAGGACTAGCGGGTATCTACAATGAGCAGTTCTTC
.	TRBV19	TRBJ1-5	few	CASRRVYGNQPQHF	TGTGCCAGTAGGAGGGTGTATGGCAATCAGCCCCAGCATTTT
TRBD1	TRBV6-5	TRBJ1-1	few	CASSYHNRGTEAFF	TGTGCCAGCAGTTACCACAACAGGGGCACTGAAGCTTTCTTT
TRBD1	TRBV30	TRBJ1-5	few	CAWSMGQGHQPQHF	TGTGCCTGGAGCATGGGACAGGGTCATCAGCCCCAGCATTTT
.	TRBV30	TRBJ2-5	few	CAWSSGGETQYF	TGTGCCTGGAGTAGCGGCGGCGAGACCCAGTACTTC
.	TRBV27	TRBJ1-1	few	CASSLYGGLMNTEAFF	TGTGCCAGCAGTTTATACGGGGGGCTGATGAACACTGAAGCTTTCTTT
.	TRBV27	TRBJ2-2	.	CASSKGTGTNTGELFF	TGTGCCAGCAGTAAAGGGACGGGGACGAACACCGGGGAGCTGTTTTTT
TRBD2	TRBV5-6	TRBJ2-1	.	CASSWTSSGGNEQFF	TGTGCCAGCAGCTGGACATCTAGCGGGGGAAATGAGCAGTTCTTC
.	TRBV29-1	TRBJ2-1	few	CSVTRQGGGLGNEQFF	TGCAGCGTGACCCGACAGGGAGGGGGACTCGGGAATGAGCAGTTCTTC
TRBD1	TRBV6-1	TRBJ2-2	.	CASSRGPNTGELFF	TGTGCCAGCAGCAGGGGGCCGAACACCGGGGAGCTGTTTTTT
.	TRBV15	TRBJ1-4	many	CATSRDWTSTNEKLFF	TGTGCCACCAGCAGAGATTGGACATCAACTAATGAAAAACTGTTTTTT
TRBD2	TRBV9	TRBJ2-3	.	CASSPWGGGDTQYF	TGTGCCAGCAGCCCATGGGGGGGAGGTGATACGCAGTATTTT
.	TRBV15	TRBJ1-5	few	CATSRVFENQPQHF	TGTGCCACCAGCAGAGTCTTCGAGAATCAGCCCCAGCATTTT
TRBD1	TRBV7-8	TRBJ2-2	.	CASSLGTVTNTGELFF	TGTGCCAGCAGCCTCGGGACAGTAACGAACACCGGGGAGCTGTTTTTT
TRBD1	TRBV19	TRBJ1-3	.	CASGQGANTIYF	TGTGCCAGTGGACAGGGGGCAAACACCATATATTTT
TRBD2	TRBV5-1	TRBJ2-7	.	CASSFGTSVYEQYF	TGCGCCAGCAGCTTCGGGACTAGCGTTTACGAGCAGTACTTC
TRBD2	TRBV28	TRBJ2-5	.	CASRGLTSGREETQYF	TGTGCCAGCAGGGGGTTGACTAGCGGGAGGGAAGAGACCCAGTACTTC
TRBD2	TRBV5-6	TRBJ2-5	many	CASSLLAGIGQETQYF	TGTGCCAGCAGCCTCCTAGCGGGGATTGGGCAAGAGACCCAGTACTTC
.	TRBV5-1	TRBJ1-1	.	CASSLTQETEAFF	TGCGCCAGCAGCTTGACACAGGAGACTGAAGCTTTCTTT
TRBD1	TRBV4-1	TRBJ1-2	.	CASSVQGADDYGYTF	TGCGCCAGCAGCGTACAGGGGGCTGATGACTATGGCTACACCTTC
.	TRBV14	TRBJ2-5	few	CASSLHSGLGTQYF	TGTGCCAGCAGCCTCCACTCAGGGTTAGGGACCCAGTACTTC
.	TRBV5-4	TRBJ1-3	.	CASSLQGLSGNTIYF	TGTGCCAGCAGCTTGCAGGGACTGTCTGGAAACACCATATATTTT
TRBD1	TRBV7-2	TRBJ1-3	few	CASSLGPTGGSGNTIYF	TGTGCCAGCAGCTTAGGACCGACAGGGGGATCAGGAAACACCATATATTTT
TRBD1	TRBV15	TRBJ1-2	few	CATSRDQGVYGYTF	TGTGCCACCAGCAGAGATCAGGGGGTCTATGGCTACACCTTC
TRBD1	TRBV19	TRBJ1-1	.	CASSIRDRGTEAFF	TGTGCCAGTAGTATCCGGGACAGGGGCACTGAAGCTTTCTTT
.	TRBV19	TRBJ1-2	many	CASSISGRETYGYTF	TGTGCCAGTAGTATTTCGGGCAGGGAAACCTATGGCTACACCTTC
.	TRBV27	TRBJ2-1	few	CASRGPSSYNEQFF	TGTGCCAGCAGGGGACCGAGCTCCTACAATGAGCAGTTCTTC